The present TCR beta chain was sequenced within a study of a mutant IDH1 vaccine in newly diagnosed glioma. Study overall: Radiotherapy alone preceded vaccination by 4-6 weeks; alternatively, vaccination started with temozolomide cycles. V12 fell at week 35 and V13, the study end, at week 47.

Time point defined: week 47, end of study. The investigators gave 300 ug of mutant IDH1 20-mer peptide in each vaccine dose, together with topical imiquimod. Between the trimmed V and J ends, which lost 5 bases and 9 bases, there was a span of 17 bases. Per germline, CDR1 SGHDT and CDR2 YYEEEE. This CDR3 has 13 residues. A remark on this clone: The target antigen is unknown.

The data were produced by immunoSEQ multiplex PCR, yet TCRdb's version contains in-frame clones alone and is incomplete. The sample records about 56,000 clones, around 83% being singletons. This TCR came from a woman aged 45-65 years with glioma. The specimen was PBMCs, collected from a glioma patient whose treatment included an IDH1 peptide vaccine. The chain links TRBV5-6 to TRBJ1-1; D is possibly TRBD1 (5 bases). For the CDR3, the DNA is TGTGCCAGCAGGTTCACGGGGCAGGTACAAGCTTTCTTT. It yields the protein CASRFTGQVQAFF.